This TCR beta chain is from a study of blood T cell repertoires in COVID-19. Whole-study context: Researchers got acute and convalescent COVID-19 samples from the United States, Italy and Spain. T cells, B-cell-depleted T cells, or PBMCs supplied cDNA or gDNA.

Per the authors' pipeline: For nucleated cells, counts were estimated from reference gene primer amplification. TCRdb's copy holds only in-frame clones and misses some; the assay was immunoSEQ multiplex PCR. The V and J calls and clone size were taken over from that table, and D and trimming were inferred from the DNA. Among roughly 66,000 clones, about 80% were seen once, and the ten largest hold about 6.2%. Germline CDR1 SGHDT, CDR2 YYEEEE. Trimming stripped 4 bases from V and 14 bases from J, with 15 bases between. The CDR3 has 11 amino acids. The chain joins TRBV5-6 to TRBJ1-1; maybe TRBD1 (5 bases). The clonotype comes from a man between 60 and 75 years old with acute or convalescent COVID-19. Sequenced input: peripheral blood. Written as DNA, the CDR3 is TGTGCCAGCAGCGTGGGACGGGTTCGGTTCTTT. Translation gives CASSVGRVRFF.